A selection of T cell receptor beta chains follows, all from one sample in a study of blood T cell repertoires in COVID-19. Using immunoSEQ multiplex PCR, the repertoire was profiled, and TCRdb retains in-frame clones only, with some absent. The sample lists about 300,000 clones; 86% were seen once. The specimen was peripheral blood. The source is a woman aged 50 to 60 with acute or convalescent COVID-19. The CDR3 runs from the conserved cysteine through the conserved F or W. D genes are given only for firm matches. Not all rows give a size; the values are once, few, many and, for expanded clones, a class.

J: TRBJ2-2; length: 15; V: TRBV7-2; D: -; size: once; CDR3: CASSLVRGSYGELFF; DNA: TGTGCCAGCAGCTTAGTTCGGGGTTCCTACGGGGAGCTGTTTTTT
J: TRBJ2-3; length: 15; V: TRBV12-5; D: TRBD2; size: once; CDR3: CASGSLAGDADTQYF; DNA: TGTGCTAGTGGTTCGCTAGCGGGAGACGCAGATACGCAGTATTTT
J: TRBJ2-3; length: 18; V: TRBV16; D: TRBD2; size: -; CDR3: CASSQSPRLAASTDTQYF; DNA: TGTGCCAGCAGCCAATCCCCCCGACTAGCGGCAAGCACAGATACGCAGTATTTT
J: TRBJ2-7; length: 14; V: TRBV5-4; D: -; size: -; CDR3: CASSPEGGGEEQYF; DNA: TGTGCCAGCAGCCCCGAGGGGGGGGGAGAGGAGCAGTATTTC
J: TRBJ1-2; length: 16; V: TRBV5-1; D: TRBD1; size: -; CDR3: CASSPLGDRFNYGYTF; DNA: TGCGCCAGCAGCCCTTTAGGGGACAGGTTTAACTATGGCTACACCTTC
J: TRBJ1-4; length: 13; V: TRBV29-1; D: -; size: few; CDR3: CSAADSTHEKLFF; DNA: TGCAGCGCCGCGGACAGTACCCATGAAAAACTGTTTTTT
J: TRBJ2-1; length: 16; V: TRBV7-2; D: -; size: once; CDR3: CASSTQQGRSYNEQFF; DNA: TGTGCCAGCAGCACCCAACAGGGTCGGTCCTACAATGAGCAGTTCTTC
J: TRBJ1-2; length: 13; V: TRBV11-2; D: TRBD1; size: -; CDR3: CASSRDREQGYTF; DNA: TGTGCCAGCAGCCGGGACAGGGAACAAGGCTACACCTTC
J: TRBJ2-7; length: 14; V: TRBV9; D: TRBD1; size: -; CDR3: CASSRTGTGYEQYF; DNA: TGTGCCAGCAGCAGGACGGGGACAGGCTACGAGCAGTACTTC
J: TRBJ2-3; length: 16; V: TRBV27; D: TRBD2; size: -; CDR3: CASTYGLAGSTDTQYF; DNA: TGTGCCAGCACCTACGGACTAGCGGGTAGCACAGATACGCAGTATTTT
J: TRBJ1-2; length: 13; V: TRBV29-1; D: -; size: -; CDR3: CSVSRDLNYGYTF; DNA: TGCAGCGTTTCCCGGGATCTTAACTATGGCTACACCTTC
J: TRBJ1-2; length: 15; V: TRBV14; D: -; size: -; CDR3: CASSLSGTIHYGYTF; DNA: TGTGCCAGCAGCCTATCGGGGACTATTCACTATGGCTACACCTTC
J: TRBJ2-7; length: 15; V: TRBV3-1/TRBV3-2; D: TRBD1; size: -; CDR3: CASSQSRQGSYEQYF; DNA: TGTGCCAGCAGCCAGAGTCGACAGGGGTCCTACGAGCAGTACTTC
J: TRBJ1-1; length: 16; V: TRBV10-3; D: TRBD1; size: -; CDR3: CAISDPPRDRGTEAFF; DNA: TGTGCCATCAGTGATCCCCCACGGGACAGGGGCACTGAAGCTTTCTTT
J: TRBJ2-3; length: 11; V: TRBV4-3; D: -; size: -; CDR3: CASSHLNTQYF; DNA: TGCGCCAGCAGCCACCTAAATACGCAGTATTTT
J: TRBJ1-5; length: 19; V: TRBV15; D: TRBD1; size: -; CDR3: CATSRDKFFRGTGHQPQHF; DNA: TGTGCCACCAGCAGAGATAAGTTCTTCAGAGGGACAGGGCATCAGCCCCAGCATTTT
J: TRBJ2-3; length: 13; V: TRBV13; D: TRBD2; size: -; CDR3: CATPAGGRDTQYF; DNA: TGTGCCACTCCAGCGGGAGGGCGAGATACGCAGTATTTT
J: TRBJ1-5; length: 16; V: TRBV5-5; D: -; size: -; CDR3: CASSGTWGGSNQPQHF; DNA: TGTGCCAGCAGCGGGACATGGGGAGGGAGCAATCAGCCCCAGCATTTT
J: TRBJ2-3; length: 12; V: TRBV11-2; D: -; size: -; CDR3: CASSVRGDTQYF; DNA: TGTGCCAGCAGCGTTCGGGGAGATACGCAGTATTTT
J: TRBJ2-3; length: 15; V: TRBV5-5; D: -; size: -; CDR3: CASSLDPIGTDTQYF; DNA: TGTGCCAGCAGCTTGGACCCTATAGGCACAGATACGCAGTATTTT
J: TRBJ1-6; length: 12; V: TRBV6-6; D: TRBD1; size: -; CDR3: CASSGTEGALHF; DNA: TGTGCCAGCAGTGGGACAGAGGGGGCCCTCCACTTT
J: TRBJ2-1; length: 15; V: TRBV7-9; D: TRBD2; size: -; CDR3: CASSLPGTSHNEQFF; DNA: TGTGCCAGCAGCCTACCCGGGACTAGTCACAATGAGCAGTTCTTC
J: TRBJ2-7; length: 15; V: TRBV11-2; D: -; size: -; CDR3: CASSPQGGGEREQYF; DNA: TGTGCCAGCAGCCCCCAAGGGGGAGGGGAACGCGAGCAGTACTTC
J: TRBJ2-2; length: 14; V: TRBV7-9; D: -; size: -; CDR3: CASSSDRNTGELFF; DNA: TGTGCCAGCAGCTCCGACAGGAACACCGGGGAGCTGTTTTTT
J: TRBJ2-7; length: 14; V: TRBV27; D: TRBD2; size: -; CDR3: CASSTLAGSYEQYF; DNA: TGTGCCAGCAGTACTCTAGCGGGAAGCTACGAGCAGTACTTC
J: TRBJ2-1; length: 17; V: TRBV11-2; D: -; size: -; CDR3: CASSFSVGSGLHNEQFF; DNA: TGTGCCAGCAGCTTTTCGGTTGGTAGCGGACTACACAATGAGCAGTTCTTC
J: TRBJ2-3; length: 13; V: TRBV10-3; D: TRBD2; size: -; CDR3: CATRGGSTDTQYF; DNA: TGTGCCACCCGGGGAGGGAGCACAGATACGCAGTATTTT
J: TRBJ1-4; length: 15; V: TRBV6-5; D: -; size: -; CDR3: CASKGRGGDNEKLFF; DNA: TGTGCCAGCAAAGGCAGGGGCGGCGATAATGAAAAACTGTTTTTT
J: TRBJ1-1; length: 15; V: TRBV28; D: -; size: -; CDR3: CASSRTGTQNTEAFF; DNA: TGTGCCAGCAGCCGTACCGGGACACAGAACACTGAAGCTTTCTTT
J: TRBJ2-7; length: 12; V: TRBV29-1; D: -; size: -; CDR3: CSVEFNSYEQYF; DNA: TGCAGCGTTGAGTTCAACTCCTACGAGCAGTACTTC
J: TRBJ2-1; length: 15; V: TRBV28; D: -; size: -; CDR3: CASIPSPSSYNEQFF; DNA: TGTGCCAGCATCCCTTCCCCGAGCTCCTACAATGAGCAGTTCTTC
J: TRBJ2-1; length: 16; V: TRBV2; D: -; size: few; CDR3: CASSELGKRTYNEQFF; DNA: TGTGCCAGCAGTGAACTGGGGAAGCGGACCTACAATGAGCAGTTCTTC
J: TRBJ2-3; length: 19; V: TRBV2; D: TRBD2; size: -; CDR3: CASSEDPHDSGIGTDTQYF; DNA: TGTGCCAGCAGTGAAGATCCCCACGATAGCGGGATAGGTACAGATACGCAGTATTTT
J: TRBJ1-5; length: 14; V: TRBV25-1; D: TRBD1; size: -; CDR3: CASSSPGQPLSQHF; DNA: TGTGCCAGCAGCAGCCCGGGACAGCCTTTGTCCCAGCATTTT
J: TRBJ2-1; length: 17; V: TRBV6-6; D: -; size: -; CDR3: CASSLERRTSRGDEQFF; DNA: TGTGCCAGCAGTCTTGAACGCCGGACTAGCAGGGGGGATGAGCAGTTCTTC